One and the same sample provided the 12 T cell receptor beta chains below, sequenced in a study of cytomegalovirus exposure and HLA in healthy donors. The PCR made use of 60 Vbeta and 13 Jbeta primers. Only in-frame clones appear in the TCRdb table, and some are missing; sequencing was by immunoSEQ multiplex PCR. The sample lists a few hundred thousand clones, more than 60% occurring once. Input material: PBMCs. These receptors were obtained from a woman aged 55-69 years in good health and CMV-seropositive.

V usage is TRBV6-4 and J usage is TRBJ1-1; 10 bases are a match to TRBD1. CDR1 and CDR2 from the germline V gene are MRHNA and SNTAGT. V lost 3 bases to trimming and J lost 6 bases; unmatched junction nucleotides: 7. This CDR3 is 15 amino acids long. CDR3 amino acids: CASSEEGQGTAEAFF. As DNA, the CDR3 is TGTGCCAGCAGTGAGGAGGGACAGGGGACCGCTGAAGCTTTCTTT.

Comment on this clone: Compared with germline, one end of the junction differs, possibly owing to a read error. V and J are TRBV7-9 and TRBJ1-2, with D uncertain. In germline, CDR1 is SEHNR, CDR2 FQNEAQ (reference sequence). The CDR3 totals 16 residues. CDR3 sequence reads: CSSSFRGGQMDYGYTF. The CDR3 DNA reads TGTTCCAGCAGCTTCCGGGGAGGCCAGATGGACTATGGCTACACCTTC.

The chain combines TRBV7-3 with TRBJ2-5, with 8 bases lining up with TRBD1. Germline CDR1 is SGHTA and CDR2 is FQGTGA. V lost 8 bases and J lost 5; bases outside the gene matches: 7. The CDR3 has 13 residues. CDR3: CASSKGQGETQYF. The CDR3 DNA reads TGTGCCAGCTCGAAAGGACAGGGCGAGACCCAGTACTTC.

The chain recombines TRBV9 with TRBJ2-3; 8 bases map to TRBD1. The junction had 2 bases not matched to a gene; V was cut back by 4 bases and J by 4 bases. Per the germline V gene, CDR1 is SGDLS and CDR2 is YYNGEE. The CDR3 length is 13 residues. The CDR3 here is CASSRDRPDTQYF. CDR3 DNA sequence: TGTGCCAGCAGCCGGGACAGGCCAGATACGCAGTATTTT.

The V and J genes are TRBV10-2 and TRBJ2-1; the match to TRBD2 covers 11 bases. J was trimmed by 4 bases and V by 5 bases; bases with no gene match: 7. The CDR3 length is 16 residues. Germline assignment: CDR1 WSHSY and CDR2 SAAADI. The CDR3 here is CASSPIAGGKYNEQFF. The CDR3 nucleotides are TGCGCCAGCAGTCCAATAGCGGGGGGGAAGTACAATGAGCAGTTCTTC.

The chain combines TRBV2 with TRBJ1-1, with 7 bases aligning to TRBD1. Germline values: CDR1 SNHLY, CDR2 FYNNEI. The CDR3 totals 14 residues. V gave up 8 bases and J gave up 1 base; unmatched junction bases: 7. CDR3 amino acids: CASRPTGKNTEAFF. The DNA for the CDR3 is TGTGCCAGCCGCCCGACAGGGAAGAACACTGAAGCTTTCTTT.

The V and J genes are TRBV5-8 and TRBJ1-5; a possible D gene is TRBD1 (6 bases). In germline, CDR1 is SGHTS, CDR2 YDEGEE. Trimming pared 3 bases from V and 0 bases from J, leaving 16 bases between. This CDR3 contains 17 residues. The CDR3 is CASSSLDSRYSNQPQHF. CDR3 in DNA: TGTGCCAGCAGCTCACTGGACAGCCGGTATAGCAATCAGCCCCAGCATTTT.

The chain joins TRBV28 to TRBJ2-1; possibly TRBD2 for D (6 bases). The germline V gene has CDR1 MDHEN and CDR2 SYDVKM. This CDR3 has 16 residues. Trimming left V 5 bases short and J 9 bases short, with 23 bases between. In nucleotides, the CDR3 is TGTGCCAGCAGTCCCCCTGGTCTTTCGGCGGGAACTGAGCAGTTCTTC. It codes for CASSPPGLSAGTEQFF.

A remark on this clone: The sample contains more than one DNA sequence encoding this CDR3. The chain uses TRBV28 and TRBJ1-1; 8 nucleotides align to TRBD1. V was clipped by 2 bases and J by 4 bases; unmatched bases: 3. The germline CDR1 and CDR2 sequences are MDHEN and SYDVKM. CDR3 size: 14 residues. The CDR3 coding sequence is TGTGCCAGCAGTTTAGGACAGGGCGGCACTGAAGCTTTCTTT. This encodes CASSLGQGGTEAFF.

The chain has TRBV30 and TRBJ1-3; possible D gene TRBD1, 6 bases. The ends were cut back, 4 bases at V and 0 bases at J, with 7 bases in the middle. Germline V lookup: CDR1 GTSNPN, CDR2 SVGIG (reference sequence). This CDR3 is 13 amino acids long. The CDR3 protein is CAWNRDSGNTIYF. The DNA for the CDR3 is TGTGCCTGGAACAGGGACTCTGGAAACACCATATATTTT. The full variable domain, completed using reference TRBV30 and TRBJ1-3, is SQTIHQWPATLVQPVGSPLSLECTVEGTSNPNLYWYRQAAGRGLQLLFYSVGIGQISSEVPQNLSASRPQDRQFILSSKKLLLSDSGFYLCAWNRDSGNTIYFGEGSWLTVV.

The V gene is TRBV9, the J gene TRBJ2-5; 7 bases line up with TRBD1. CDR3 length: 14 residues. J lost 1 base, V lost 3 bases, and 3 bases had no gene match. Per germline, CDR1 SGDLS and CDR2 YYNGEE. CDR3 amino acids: CASSARDSQETQYF. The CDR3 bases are TGTGCCAGCAGCGCACGGGACAGCCAAGAGACCCAGTACTTC.

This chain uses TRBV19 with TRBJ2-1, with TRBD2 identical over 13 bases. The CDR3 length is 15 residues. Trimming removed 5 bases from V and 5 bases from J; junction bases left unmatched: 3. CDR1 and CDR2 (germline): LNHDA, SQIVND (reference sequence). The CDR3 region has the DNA TGTGCCAGTAGTTCAGGACTAGCGGGGGACAATGAGCAGTTCTTC. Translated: CASSSGLAGDNEQFF. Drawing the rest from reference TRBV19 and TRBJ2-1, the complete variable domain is DGGITQSPKYLFRKEGQNVTLSCEQNLNHDAMYWYRQDPGQGLRLIYYSQIVNDFQKGDIAEGYSVSREKKESFPLTVTSAQKNPTAFYLCASSSGLAGDNEQFFGPGTRLTVL.